This T cell receptor beta chain stems from a study of OX40 agonist ivuxolimab in advanced cancers. Study context: Earlier anti-PD-1, anti-PD-L1 or anti-CTLA-4 therapy was permitted; around 40% had received some.

This table comes from immunoSEQ multiplex PCR, and its TCRdb copy is limited to in-frame clones, with some not included. The sample has 25,000 to 35,000 clones; about nine tenths are singletons. The receptor comes from an adult with an advanced solid tumor such as melanoma, head and neck, liver or kidney cancer. The starting material was CD4+ or CD8+ T cells sorted from blood, obtained in a trial of the OX40 agonist ivuxolimab.

The CDR3 sequence: CASSHRAPGLLGQFF. The CDR3 bases are TGTGCCAGCAGCCACCGAGCGCCAGGCCTACTGGGGCAGTTCTTC. This chain links TRBV5-8 with TRBJ2-1; D uncertain. V gave up 4 bases and J gave up 12 bases, with 23 bases separating them. Germline-derived CDR1 and CDR2 are SGHTS and YDEGEE. This CDR3 is built from 15 residues.